This is a list of T cell receptor beta chains from one sample in a study of T cell responses to AZD1222 COVID-19 vaccine. Sequencing used immunoSEQ multiplex PCR; TCRdb keeps in-frame clones, though not all of them. The top ten clones hold around 8% of a sample with roughly 110,000 clones, less than 95% of them seen once. The material was peripheral blood, obtained 28 days after the second AZD1222 dose. These receptors came from an adult who received the AZD1222 COVID-19 vaccine. CDR3s include the opening cysteine and the closing phenylalanine or tryptophan. Each record gives: J gene, V gene, CDR3 protein.

>TRBJ1-2|TRBV4-3
CASSQEGQGDGYTF
>TRBJ2-7|TRBV6-5
CASSSGTRVAEQYF
>TRBJ1-1|TRBV25-1
CAGGTDTEAFF
>TRBJ1-3|TRBV7-2
CASSLARRVSHTIYF
>TRBJ1-1|TRBV6-1
CASSDPGQPNTEAFF
>TRBJ1-2|TRBV13
CASSLEATDRRDGYTF
>TRBJ1-2|TRBV4-1
CASSPLGGANYGYTF
>TRBJ2-7|TRBV2
CASSGTSGSSFHEQYF
>TRBJ2-7|TRBV25-1
CASSEYYLGEQYF
>TRBJ2-2|TRBV6-6
CASRPPSVRAGELFF
>TRBJ1-1|TRBV6-1
CASIEWGGTEAFF
>TRBJ1-5|TRBV7-9
CASSPGGGHQPQHF
>TRBJ1-1|TRBV5-6
CASSPLRGNTEAFF
>TRBJ1-1|TRBV14
CASSQDSGEAFF
>TRBJ2-7|TRBV15
CATSSDLGEQYF
>TRBJ1-2|TRBV9
CASSGTGQGYGYTF
>TRBJ1-5|TRBV27
CASSLGRGRDQPQHF
>TRBJ1-5|TRBV11-3
CASSAEGGNQPQHF
>TRBJ2-7|TRBV7-9
CASSNGGPGSYEQYF
>TRBJ1-1|TRBV6-5
CASSYSGGTEAFF
>TRBJ2-3|TRBV5-1
CASRQLAGLTDTQYF
>TRBJ1-1|TRBV3-1/TRBV3-2
CASSQDRGTEAFF
>TRBJ1-2|TRBV29-1
CSVQGNYGYTF
>TRBJ1-5|TRBV6-5
CASSYSQGPNQPQHF
>TRBJ1-2|TRBV25-1
CASSELGETGSDYGYTF
>TRBJ1-5|TRBV28
CASSVPAGGSNQPQHF
>TRBJ1-6|TRBV9
CASSVGAVAYNSPLHF
>TRBJ2-5|TRBV5-4
CASSSRNAGGIQETQYF
>TRBJ2-2|TRBV6-4
CASSDHSGGAMAGELFF
>TRBJ1-1|TRBV11-2
CASSLAVGQGSSAFF
>TRBJ2-7|TRBV5-6
CASSLPARAVYEQYF
>TRBJ1-2|TRBV15
CATSTTPAGLEYGYTF
>TRBJ2-3|TRBV5-1
CASSLGQGYTDTQYF
>TRBJ1-1|TRBV19
CASSLGGSRTEAFF
>TRBJ1-6|TRBV9
CASSVAANSPLHF
>TRBJ2-5|TRBV13
CASSLLSRGSTETQYF
>TRBJ2-7|TRBV7-6
CASSLSTGTRSYEQYF
>TRBJ1-1|TRBV18
CASSPLRDRGPEWAEAFF
>TRBJ1-3|TRBV5-6
CASSLGPESSGNTIYF
>TRBJ2-7|TRBV4-3
CASSQFSGGTYEQYF
>TRBJ2-5|TRBV6-1
CASSELAGGPETQYF
>TRBJ1-4|TRBV13
CASSPKWGGEDSKLFF
>TRBJ1-5|TRBV29-1
CSVIDPGTTQPQHF
>TRBJ2-2|TRBV7-6
CASSLGTSGVGGGELFF
>TRBJ1-1|TRBV7-2
CASGYGTQHLEAFF
>TRBJ2-7|TRBV18
CASSPASGVYEQYF
>TRBJ2-7|TRBV6-5
CASSYSGQGTYEQYF
>TRBJ1-6|TRBV4-2
CASSQALQGASSSPLHF
>TRBJ1-5|TRBV2
CASSDWGNQPQHF
>TRBJ1-1|TRBV18
CASSQSRGLGDTEAFF
>TRBJ2-7|TRBV11-2
CASSPPLTYEQYF
>TRBJ2-7|TRBV5-4
CASSSGGGQGFREQYF
>TRBJ2-7|TRBV27
CASSVLGTTPIEQYF
>TRBJ2-1|TRBV11-2
CASSPYSNEQFF
>TRBJ2-4|TRBV11-2
CASSFGGNIQYF
>TRBJ2-2|TRBV6-6
CASSPRLAGGVTGELFF
>TRBJ1-2|TRBV6-5
CVTLPALPNYGYTF
>TRBJ2-3|TRBV25-1
CASSEWQGLETDTQYF
>TRBJ1-5|TRBV5-5
CASSLGTGVSNQPQHF
>TRBJ1-5|TRBV6-2/TRBV6-3
CASSRAGWDNQGSNQPQHF